Below, 9 T cell receptor beta chains from the same sample are listed, as sequenced in a study of cytomegalovirus exposure and HLA in healthy donors. The study ran its PCR with 60 Vbeta and 13 Jbeta primers. Profiled with immunoSEQ multiplex PCR; TCRdb holds only in-frame clones, not every one. The repertoire holds approximately 110,000 clones, approximately 80% seen once, with around 3.5% in the top ten. The sequenced sample was PBMCs. These receptor sequences come from a human donor in good health.

The rearrangement uses TRBV18 and TRBJ2-5; 10 bases are a match to TRBD2. CDR3 length equals 16 residues. The junction had 6 bases not matched to a gene; V was cut back by 0 bases and J by 5 bases. Looked up from germline, CDR1 is KGHSH and CDR2 is LQKENI. Written as DNA, the CDR3 is TGTGCCAGCTCACCACCGTCTAGCGGGAGAGGGGAGACCCAGTACTTC. This gives the protein CASSPPSSGRGETQYF.

The chain couples TRBV5-8 to TRBJ1-2; 7 positions agree with TRBD1. Germline-derived CDR1 and CDR2 are SGHTS and YDEGEE. The CDR3 sequence is 15 residues long. Losses at the gene ends were 4 bases for V and 7 bases for J; bases not matched to a gene: 13. The CDR3 sequence is CASSHRDRKGFGYTF. The CDR3 DNA is TGTGCCAGCAGCCACCGGGACAGAAAAGGGTTTGGCTACACCTTC.

J is TRBJ2-5 and V is TRBV7-3, with D possibly TRBD1 on 5 matching bases. This CDR3 spans 15 amino acids. V was clipped by 2 bases and J by 4 bases, with 14 bases between them. Germline loops: CDR1 SGHTA, CDR2 FQGTGA. DNA for the CDR3: TGTGCCAGCAGCTTATCAGGGCAGGCTGGAGAGACCCAGTACTTC. Translation gives CASSLSGQAGETQYF.

In regard to this clone: This CDR3 is also generated by other DNA sequences in the sample. The chain links TRBV28 to TRBJ2-1; D is ambiguous. V was shortened by 6 bases and J by 10 bases, with 10 bases between the two germline ends. The germline V gene has CDR1 MDHEN and CDR2 SYDVKM. The CDR3 sequence is 11 residues long. CDR3 residues: CASSSRSEQFF. In DNA form, the CDR3 reads TGTGCCAGCAGCTCCCGGTCCGAGCAGTTCTTC.

The chain couples TRBV6-5 to TRBJ1-1, with D uncertain. The V gene's germline CDR1 is MNHEY and CDR2 SVGAGI. The CDR3 spans 13 residues. V lost 7 bases, J lost 1 base, and 10 bases lay in between. This chain's CDR3 is CASIKEANTEAFF. CDR3 sequence (DNA): TGTGCCAGCATCAAAGAAGCGAACACTGAAGCTTTCTTT.

J is TRBJ2-7 and V is TRBV18, with TRBD2 as a possible D gene (5 bases). CDR3 size: 12 residues. Germline V gene data show CDR1 as KGHSH and CDR2 as LQKENI. V was cut by 6 bases and J by 3 bases, with 9 bases left in between. The CDR3 nucleotides are TGTGCCAGCTCCCGGGGAAACTACGAGCAGTACTTC. Its translation: CASSRGNYEQYF.

The rearrangement links TRBV5-1 to TRBJ2-1; 12 bases are a match to TRBD2. CDR1 is SGHRS and CDR2 is YFSETQ in the germline V gene. Germline trimming cut 3 bases from V and 5 bases from J; bases unmatched to any gene: 3. This CDR3 contains 15 residues. CDR3 sequence (DNA): TGCGCCAGCAGCTGGCGACTAGCGGGAGACAATGAGCAGTTCTTC. Its protein product is CASSWRLAGDNEQFF.

This chain uses TRBV7-2 with TRBJ2-1; perhaps TRBD2 as D (5 bases). Trimming cost V 2 bases and J 12 bases, with 23 bases left between them. This CDR3 spans 16 amino acids. The V gene's germline CDR1 is SGHTA and CDR2 FQGNSA. The CDR3 loop reads CASSLLGLATPTGQFF. In nucleotides, the CDR3 is TGTGCCAGCAGCTTACTGGGATTAGCGACTCCCACTGGGCAGTTCTTC.

This sequence joins TRBV7-9 and TRBJ2-5; 9 positions match TRBD2. The J segment lost 5 bases and the V segment lost 4 bases, leaving 11 bases of the junction unmatched. There are 16 residues in the CDR3. Germline loops: CDR1 SEHNR, CDR2 FQNEAQ (reference sequence). CDR3 in amino acids: CASSSYLLAGTETQYF. The DNA for the CDR3 is TGTGCCAGCAGCTCCTACCTCCTAGCGGGAACTGAGACCCAGTACTTC.